This entry lists 23 T cell receptor beta chains sequenced from one sample in a study of T-cell reconstitution after alpha-beta-depleted transplantation in children. Unique molecular identifiers were built into the TCRbeta library. MiXCR, run by TCRdb on the PCR reads, gives a single entry per CDR3 protein. The sample has 900,000 or so distinct CDR3 sequences; approximately 15% are singletons. This material consisted of PBMCs, mostly from graft donor cells, taken 360 days after TCRalphabeta/CD19-depleted stem cell transplant. These TCRs come from a male patient younger than 18 who had a stem cell transplant for acute lymphoblastic leukemia, so the T cells may come from the graft donor.

The rearrangement joins TRBV3-1 to TRBJ1-2; D uncertain. The CDR3 length is 14 residues. Germline CDR1 is LGHDT and CDR2 is YNNKEL (reference sequence). V was cut by 2 bases and J by 4 bases, with 11 bases left in between. The CDR3 here is CASSQFGGVYGYTF. As DNA, the CDR3 is TGTGCCAGCAGCCAATTCGGCGGGGTCTATGGCTACACCTTC.

V gene TRBV12-3 or TRBV12-4 combines with J gene TRBJ1-2; weak D call: TRBD1 (5 bases). This CDR3 spans 12 amino acids. The V end was cut by 1 base, the J end by 8 bases, with 8 bases between. Here the CDR3 DNA reads TGTGCCAGCAGTTTAGGCAGGGTAGGCTACACCTTC. Protein: CASSLGRVGYTF.

This clonotype was detected a few times. The rearrangement uses TRBV7-9 and TRBJ2-3; D is ambiguous. Germline-derived CDR1 and CDR2 are SEHNR and FQNEAQ (reference sequence). The CDR3 runs to 11 residues. Trimming took 7 bases from V and 5 from J, leaving 7 bases between them. The CDR3 is CASIKLDTQYF. The CDR3 region has the DNA TGTGCCAGCATCAAGTTAGATACGCAGTATTTT.

This chain joins TRBV2 and TRBJ2-4; 9 nucleotides match TRBD2. The CDR3 has 18 amino acids. Per the germline V gene, CDR1 is SNHLY and CDR2 is FYNNEI. Trimming took 8 bases from V and 1 from J; bases not matched to a gene: 15. The CDR3 here is CASWRLAEKEGAKNIQYF. CDR3 nucleotides: TGTGCCAGCTGGAGACTAGCGGAAAAAGAAGGGGCCAAAAACATTCAGTACTTC.

The chain carries TRBV25-1 and TRBJ2-7, with 9 bases aligning to TRBD1. Germline V CDR1 and CDR2: MGHDK, SYGVNS. Unmatched junction bases numbered 7, after V lost 7 bases and J lost 6 bases. The length of the CDR3 is 13 residues. The CDR3, as DNA: TGTGCCAGCATTGGGACAGGGACTTCCGAGCAGTACTTC. Translated, it gives CASIGTGTSEQYF.

The chain couples TRBV10-3 to TRBJ2-6, with no clear D. The CDR3 totals 16 residues. Germline V gives CDR1 ENHRY, CDR2 SYGVKD. Between the trimmed V and J ends, which lost 2 bases and 4 bases, there was a span of 12 bases. CDR3 region: CAISEPPVVGANVLTF. DNA for the CDR3: TGTGCCATCAGTGAGCCCCCGGTGGTAGGGGCCAACGTCCTGACTTTC.

The table lists this clonotype with a few counts. The chain has TRBV5-4 and TRBJ2-3, with D possibly matching TRBD2 (6 bases). Germline V gives CDR1 SGHNT, CDR2 YYREEE (reference sequence). Trimming removed 2 bases from V and 3 bases from J, with 13 bases in between. There are 15 residues in the CDR3. The CDR3 coding sequence is TGTGCCAGCAGCTTCTTCGGCGGGACGACAGATACGCAGTATTTT. This encodes CASSFFGGTTDTQYF.

The chain combines TRBV30 with TRBJ2-5, with 14 positions matching TRBD2. Trimming took 5 bases from V and 5 from J; bases not matched to a gene: 7. The CDR3 is 15 residues long. Germline CDR1 and CDR2: GTSNPN and SVGIG (reference sequence). The CDR3 spells CAWLGTSGRAETQYF. CDR3 coding DNA: TGTGCCTGGCTGGGGACTAGCGGGAGAGCGGAGACCCAGTACTTC.

This clonotype was seen repeatedly, ten times or more. V and J are TRBV24-1 and TRBJ2-5, with 7 bases matching TRBD1. J was trimmed by 5 bases and V by 7 bases; bases with no gene match: 9. Germline V gene sequence: CDR1 KGHDR, CDR2 SFDVKD. This CDR3 has 14 residues. CDR3 sequence: CATSPSGTVETQYF. Here the CDR3 DNA reads TGTGCCACCAGCCCATCCGGGACAGTGGAGACCCAGTACTTC.

The CDR3 nucleotides are TGTGCCAGTCTTATGGGACTGAATTCACCCCTCCACTTT. It specifies CASLMGLNSPLHF. The chain combines TRBV12-3 or TRBV12-4 with TRBJ1-6; a possible D gene is TRBD1 (5 bases). The V gene lost 9 bases and the J gene lost 7 bases, with 13 bases spanning the gap. CDR3 size: 13 residues.

This clonotype was counted only a few times. This chain links TRBV7-9 with TRBJ2-2; tentative D call: TRBD2 (5 bases). Trimming removed 9 bases at V and 4 bases at J, with 9 bases between. Germline V CDR1 and CDR2: SEHNR, FQNEAQ (reference sequence). The length of the CDR3 is 12 residues. CDR3 sequence (DNA): TGTGCCAGGACTAACTTCACCGGGGAGCTGTTTTTT. This sequence encodes CARTNFTGELFF.

The chain employs TRBV25-1 and TRBJ1-3; maybe TRBD1 (5 bases). Trimming removed 6 bases from V and 0 bases from J, with 15 bases in between. Germline lookup yields CDR1 MGHDK and CDR2 SYGVNS. The CDR3 is made up of 16 amino acids. Written as DNA, the CDR3 is TGTGCCAGCAGCCCTAAGGGACGGAGCTCTGGAAACACCATATATTTT. It codes for CASSPKGRSSGNTIYF.

In this sample, this clonotype turned up a few times. The V call is TRBV20-1, the J call TRBJ2-3; 9 bases map to TRBD2. CDR1 is DFQATT, CDR2 SNEGSKA, per germline (reference sequence). V lost 3 bases and J lost 1; bases outside the gene matches: 17. The CDR3 has 19 amino acids. The CDR3 DNA sequence: TGCAGTGCTAGGGGGGTCCTAGCGGGATCCCCTATTCGCACAGATACGCAGTATTTT. As protein: CSARGVLAGSPIRTDTQYF.

Ten or more counts support this clonotype. The genes are TRBV5-5 and TRBJ2-1; D unresolved. The V end was cut by 0 bases, the J end by 4 bases, with 14 bases between. Germline V gene sequence: CDR1 SGHKS, CDR2 YYEKEE (reference sequence). The CDR3 extends over 16 amino acids. CDR3 nucleotide sequence: TGTGCCAGCAGCTTGGTTCTCTCTACACCTTACAATGAGCAGTTCTTC. Translated: CASSLVLSTPYNEQFF.

A few counts support this clonotype. This chain uses TRBV12-3 or TRBV12-4 with TRBJ1-2; no definite D call. The CDR3 contains 19 residues. V lost 5 bases, J lost 4 bases, and 29 bases lay in between. CDR3: CASSRLPIPATGVSYGYTF. The CDR3, as DNA: TGTGCCAGCAGTAGGTTGCCGATTCCGGCAACGGGTGTCAGCTATGGCTACACCTTC.

This clonotype was observed many times. This chain joins TRBV24-1 and TRBJ2-5, with D unresolved. Germline V gene data show CDR1 as KGHDR and CDR2 as SFDVKD. There are 13 residues in the CDR3. V dropped 5 bases and J dropped 0 bases, with 6 bases sitting between them. This CDR3 reads CATSVPNQETQYF. CDR3 in DNA: TGTGCCACCAGTGTACCCAACCAAGAGACCCAGTACTTC.

This clonotype was picked up a small number of times. This rearrangement joins TRBV7-2 to TRBJ2-5; the match to TRBD1 covers 8 bases. The CDR3 extends over 14 amino acids. The germline CDR1 and CDR2 sequences are SGHTA and FQGNSA. Germline trimming cut 4 bases from V and 4 bases from J; bases unmatched to any gene: 5. CDR3 sequence: CASSYDRGRETQYF. CDR3 coding DNA: TGTGCCAGCAGCTATGACAGGGGAAGAGAGACCCAGTACTTC.

This chain links TRBV10-3 with TRBJ1-5; 9 bases fit TRBD1. The CDR3 covers 15 residues. The V and J ends lost 3 bases and 6 bases, in that order; junction bases with no gene match: 6. Germline V gene sequence: CDR1 ENHRY, CDR2 SYGVKD. The CDR3 is CAISELGQGAQPQHF. The CDR3 DNA is TGTGCCATCAGTGAACTGGGACAGGGTGCTCAGCCCCAGCATTTT.

The rearrangement links TRBV10-3 to TRBJ1-2; D unresolved. The CDR3 is made up of 15 amino acids. V lost 6 bases and J 2 bases, leaving 16 bases between the germline ends. Germline CDR1 ENHRY, CDR2 SYGVKD. CDR3 coding DNA: TGTGCCATCAGCCCACCTGGGAGGAAGAACTATGGCTACACCTTC. It is translated as CAISPPGRKNYGYTF.

The chain couples TRBV6-1 to TRBJ2-7; TRBD2 matches at 7 bases. CDR3 size: 13 residues. After removal of 7 bases from V and 7 bases from J, the junction contained 10 bases not matched to a gene. The V gene's germline CDR1 is MNHNS and CDR2 SASEGT. For the CDR3, the DNA is TGTGCCAGCATAGAGTTCCCAGCGGGAGAGCAGTACTTC. Translated, it gives CASIEFPAGEQYF.

This clonotype was observed a few times. The chain has TRBV5-1 and TRBJ2-7; D is tentatively TRBD1 or TRBD2 (5 bases each). Germline CDR1 SGHRS, CDR2 YFSETQ. The CDR3 runs 15 residues. V was pared by 1 base and J by 0 bases, with 11 bases between. DNA of the CDR3: TGCGCCAGCAGCTTGTTTTCAGGGAGCTCCTACGAGCAGTACTTC. Protein: CASSLFSGSSYEQYF.

The rearrangement links TRBV5-5 to TRBJ2-5; 8 bases fit TRBD1. This CDR3 spans 15 amino acids. Germline-derived CDR1 and CDR2 are SGHKS and YYEKEE (reference sequence). V lost 3 bases and J lost 3; bases outside the gene matches: 7. The CDR3 sequence: CASSSRTGREETQYF. The CDR3 nucleotides read TGTGCCAGCAGCTCCAGGACAGGGCGGGAAGAGACCCAGTACTTC.

This chain uses TRBV5-1 with TRBJ2-7; 8 positions agree with TRBD1. Trimming took 3 bases from V and 2 from J; bases not matched to a gene: 4. The length of the CDR3 is 14 residues. Germline CDR1 is SGHRS and CDR2 is YFSETQ. The CDR3 here is CASSWGQAAYEQYF. The CDR3 coding sequence is TGCGCCAGCAGCTGGGGACAGGCCGCCTACGAGCAGTACTTC.